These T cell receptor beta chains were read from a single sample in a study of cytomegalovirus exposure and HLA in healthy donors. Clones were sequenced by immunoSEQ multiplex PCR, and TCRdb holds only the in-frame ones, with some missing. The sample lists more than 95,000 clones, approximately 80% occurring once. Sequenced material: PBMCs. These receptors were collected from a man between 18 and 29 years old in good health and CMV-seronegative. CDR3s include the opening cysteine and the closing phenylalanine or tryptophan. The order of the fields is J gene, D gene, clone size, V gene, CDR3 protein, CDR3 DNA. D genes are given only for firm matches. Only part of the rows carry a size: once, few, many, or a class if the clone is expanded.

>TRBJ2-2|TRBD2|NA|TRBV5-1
CASGLSGGVTGELFF
TGCGCCAGCGGACTCAGCGGGGGGGTTACCGGGGAGCTGTTTTTT
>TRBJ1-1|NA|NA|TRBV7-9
CASSLAGANTEAFF
TGTGCCAGCAGCTTGGCGGGGGCAAACACTGAAGCTTTCTTT
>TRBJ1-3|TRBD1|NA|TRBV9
CASSAGTAGNTIYF
TGTGCCAGCAGCGCTGGGACAGCCGGAAACACCATATATTTT
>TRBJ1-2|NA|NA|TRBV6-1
CASSGGGGGYTF
TGTGCCAGCAGTGGGGGAGGAGGAGGCTACACCTTC
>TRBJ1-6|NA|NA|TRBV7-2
CASSLAGQGFNSPLHF
TGTGCCAGCAGCTTAGCGGGTCAGGGCTTTAATTCACCCCTCCACTTT
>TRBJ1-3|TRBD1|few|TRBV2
CASSDRQGVSGNTIYF
TGTGCCAGCAGTGACCGACAGGGGGTCTCTGGAAACACCATATATTTT
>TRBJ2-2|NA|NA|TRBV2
CASSAGTPVGSGELFF
TGTGCCAGCAGTGCCGGGACACCGGTAGGGAGCGGGGAGCTGTTTTTT
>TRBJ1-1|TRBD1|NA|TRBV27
CASSPHPDRGINTEAFF
TGTGCCAGCAGTCCACACCCGGACAGGGGTATTAACACTGAAGCTTTCTTT
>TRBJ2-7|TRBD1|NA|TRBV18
CASSPRSGTGAPERYF
TGTGCCAGCTCACCACGTTCAGGGACAGGGGCCCCTGAACGGTACTTC
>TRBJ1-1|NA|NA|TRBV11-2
CASSLAGVVRNTEAFF
TGTGCCAGCAGCTTAGCAGGGGTCGTAAGGAACACTGAAGCTTTCTTT
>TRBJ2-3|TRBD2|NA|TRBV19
CASSIAVGLQDTQYF
TGTGCCAGTAGTATAGCAGTGGGACTACAAGATACGCAGTATTTT
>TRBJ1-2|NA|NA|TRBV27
CASTTPKAGVGYTF
TGTGCCAGCACGACCCCCAAGGCGGGGGTTGGCTACACCTTC
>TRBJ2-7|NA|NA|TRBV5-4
CASSLRGVSPYEQYF
TGTGCCAGCAGCTTGCGAGGAGTCTCTCCCTACGAGCAGTACTTC
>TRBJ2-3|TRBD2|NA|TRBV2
CASRRTSGADTQYF
TGTGCCAGCAGGCGGACTAGTGGGGCAGATACGCAGTATTTT
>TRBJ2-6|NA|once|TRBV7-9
CASSLLVAGLSGANVLTF
TGTGCCAGCAGCTTACTGGTGGCAGGGTTATCTGGGGCCAACGTCCTGACTTTC
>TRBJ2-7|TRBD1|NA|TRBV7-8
CASSFGDRGITYEQYF
TGTGCCAGCAGCTTTGGGGACAGGGGAATAACCTACGAGCAGTACTTC
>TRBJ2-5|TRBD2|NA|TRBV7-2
CASSLGLAGGLYQETQYF
TGTGCCAGCAGCTTAGGGTTAGCGGGGGGTTTGTACCAAGAGACCCAGTACTTC
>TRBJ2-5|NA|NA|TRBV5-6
CASSLDKTQYF
TGTGCCAGCAGCTTGGATAAGACCCAGTACTTC
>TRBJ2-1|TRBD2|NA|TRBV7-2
CASSLSSGRGGDNEQFF
TGTGCCAGCAGCTTAAGTAGCGGACGGGGGGGCGACAATGAGCAGTTCTTC
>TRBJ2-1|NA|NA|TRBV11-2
CASSLVPQGTDLSYNEQFF
TGTGCCAGCAGCTTAGTACCTCAAGGAACAGACCTCTCCTACAATGAGCAGTTCTTC
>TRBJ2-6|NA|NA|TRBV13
CASSLFEEGGTVYSGANVLTF
TGTGCCAGCAGCTTATTTGAGGAAGGAGGGACAGTTTACTCTGGGGCCAACGTCCTGACTTTC
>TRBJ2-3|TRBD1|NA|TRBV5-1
CASSRGQQTDTQYF
TGCGCCAGTTCGAGGGGACAGCAGACAGATACGCAGTATTTT
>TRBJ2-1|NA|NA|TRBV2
CASSEVTAGALYNEQFF
TGTGCCAGCAGTGAAGTAACGGCGGGGGCCTTATACAATGAGCAGTTCTTC
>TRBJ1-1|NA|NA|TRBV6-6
CASSYGQIAEAFF
TGTGCCAGCAGTTACGGTCAGATTGCTGAAGCTTTCTTT
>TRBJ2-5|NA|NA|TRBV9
CASSVDSSRGTQYF
TGTGCCAGCAGCGTAGATAGCTCTCGGGGGACCCAGTACTTC
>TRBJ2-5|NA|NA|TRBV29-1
CSVEYDRETQYF
TGCAGCGTTGAATACGACAGGGAGACCCAGTACTTC
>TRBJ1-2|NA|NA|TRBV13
CATRVDYGYTF
TGCGCCACGAGGGTAGACTATGGCTACACCTTC
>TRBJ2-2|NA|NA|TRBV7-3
CASSPKGGRNTGELFF
TGTGCCAGCAGCCCCAAAGGGGGAAGGAACACCGGGGAGCTGTTTTTT
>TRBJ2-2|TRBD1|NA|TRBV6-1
CASSRQGNTGELFF
TGTGCCAGCAGTCGACAGGGGAACACCGGGGAGCTGTTTTTT
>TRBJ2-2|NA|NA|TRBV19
CALKEGGELFF
TGTGCCTTGAAGGAGGGCGGGGAGCTGTTTTTT
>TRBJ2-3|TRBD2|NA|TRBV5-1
CASSPGLAGGQRRTDTQYF
TGCGCCAGCAGCCCGGGACTAGCGGGGGGGCAGCGGAGAACAGATACGCAGTATTTT
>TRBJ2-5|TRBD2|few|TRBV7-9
CASSLAGLAGAETQYF
TGTGCCAGCAGCTTAGCCGGACTAGCGGGGGCTGAGACCCAGTACTTC
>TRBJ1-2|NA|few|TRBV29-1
CSVETSSDYGYTF
TGCAGCGTTGAAACTTCAAGCGACTATGGCTACACCTTC
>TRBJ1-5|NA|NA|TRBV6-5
CASSTGRGRGPQHF
TGTGCCAGCAGTACGGGAAGGGGGAGGGGGCCCCAGCATTTT
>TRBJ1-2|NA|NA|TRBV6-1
CASSVTGYGYTF
TGTGCCAGCAGTGTGACAGGCTATGGCTACACCTTC
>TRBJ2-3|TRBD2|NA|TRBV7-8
CASRFAGGAGDTQYF
TGTGCCAGCAGATTTGCGGGGGGGGCCGGAGATACGCAGTATTTT
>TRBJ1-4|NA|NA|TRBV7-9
CASSFEAPRDEKLFF
TGTGCCAGCAGCTTTGAGGCACCGCGGGATGAAAAACTGTTTTTT
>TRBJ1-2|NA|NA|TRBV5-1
CASRMGHEIDYGYTF
TGCGCCAGCAGGATGGGACACGAGATAGACTATGGCTACACCTTC
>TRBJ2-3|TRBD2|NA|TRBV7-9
CASSHLAGGLPDTQYF
TGTGCCAGCAGCCACCTAGCGGGGGGCCTCCCAGATACGCAGTATTTT
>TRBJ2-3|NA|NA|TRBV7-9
CASSLAAFSTDTQYF
TGTGCCAGCAGCTTAGCAGCCTTTAGCACAGATACGCAGTATTTT